Described below is a single TCR beta chain sequence and its context. This sample is part of a study of blood T cell repertoires in COVID-19. Study-level information: Sites in the United States, Italy and Spain provided acute and convalescent COVID-19 samples.

The CDR3 contains 14 residues. Germline V gene data show CDR1 as MNHEY and CDR2 as SMNVEV (reference sequence). The junction had 3 bases not matched to a gene; V was cut back by 0 bases and J by 7 bases. Participants, 18 to 89 years old, spanned fewer than 30 US areas. Cohort 3 recovered donors had two negative PCRs, clearance, or symptom resolution. Per the authors' pipeline: By means of reference gene primer amplification, nucleated cell counts were estimated. Produced via immunoSEQ multiplex PCR; TCRdb's table is partial and in-frame only. That table is the source of V, J and clone size, and D and trimming were worked out from the DNA. The sample records roughly 500,000 clones, over 75% being singletons.

The chain recombines TRBV27 with TRBJ1-1; 9 bases line up with TRBD1. The sequenced sample consisted of PBMCs or T cells enriched from blood (not recorded which). The source of this sequence is a woman aged 40 to 49 who had recovered from COVID-19. CDR3 region: CASSLSWDRDEAFF. CDR3 nucleotide sequence: TGTGCCAGCAGTTTATCGTGGGACAGGGATGAAGCTTTCTTT.